The following is a T cell receptor (beta chain) sequence with its context. No antigen is known for it. These data come from a study of T cells in Graves' hyperthyroidism and ophthalmopathy. Whole-study results and caveats: Before onset, ophthalmopathy was predicted by the model a median approximately 6.6 months earlier.

The authors deemed Graves' hyperthyroidism stable absent ophthalmopathy progression within 18 months. The patients, who ranged from 18 to 65 in age, presented with newly diagnosed hyperthyroidism lasting under 2 months. Uncontrolled infection, other autoimmune disease, pregnancy or lactation barred patients from enrollment. TCR beta CDR3 region amplification was performed from RNA transcripts. Using the HTBI primer set, a first-round RT-PCR was run on the TCR CDR3. In TCRdb, the multiplex PCR reads were re-called with MiXCR into one record per CDR3 protein. The profile covers roughly 840,000 distinct CDR3 sequences, with 35% to 40% appearing a single time and approximately 8.7% taken by the ten largest. V shed 5 bases and J shed 3 bases, with 17 bases lying between them. The CDR3 extends over 15 amino acids. Germline-derived CDR1 and CDR2 are SNHLY and FYNNEI.

This receptor was taken from a man between 18 and 35 years old with Graves' hyperthyroidism. V and J are TRBV2 and TRBJ2-7, with D maybe TRBD2 (6 bases). Sequencing input: blood. The CDR3 region is CASSYGKGGNYEQYF. In DNA form, the CDR3 reads TGTGCCAGCAGTTACGGGAAGGGAGGCAACTACGAGCAGTACTTC.